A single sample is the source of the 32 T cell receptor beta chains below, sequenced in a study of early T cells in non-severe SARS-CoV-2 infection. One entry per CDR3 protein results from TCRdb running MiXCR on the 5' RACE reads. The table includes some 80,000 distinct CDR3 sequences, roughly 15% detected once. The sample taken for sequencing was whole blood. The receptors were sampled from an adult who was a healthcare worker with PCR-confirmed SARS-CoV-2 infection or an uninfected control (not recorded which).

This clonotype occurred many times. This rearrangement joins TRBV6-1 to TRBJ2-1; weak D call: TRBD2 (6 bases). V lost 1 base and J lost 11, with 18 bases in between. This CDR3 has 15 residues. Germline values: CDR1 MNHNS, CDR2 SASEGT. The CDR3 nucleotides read TGTGCCAGCAGTGAAGGAACGAGTGGGGGGATCAAGCAGTTCTTC. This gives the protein CASSEGTSGGIKQFF.

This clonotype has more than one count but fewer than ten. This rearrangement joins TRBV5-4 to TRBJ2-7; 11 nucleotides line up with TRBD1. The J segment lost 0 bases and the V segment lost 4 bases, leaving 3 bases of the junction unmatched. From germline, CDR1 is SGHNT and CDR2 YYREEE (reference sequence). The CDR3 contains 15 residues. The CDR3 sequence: CASSPGTGGSYEQYF. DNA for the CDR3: TGTGCCAGCAGCCCCGGGACAGGGGGCTCCTACGAGCAGTACTTC.

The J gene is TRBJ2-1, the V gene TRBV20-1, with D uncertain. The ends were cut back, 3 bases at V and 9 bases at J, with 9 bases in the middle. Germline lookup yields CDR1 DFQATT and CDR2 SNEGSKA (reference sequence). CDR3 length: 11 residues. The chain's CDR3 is CSASRVGEQFF. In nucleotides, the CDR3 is TGCAGTGCTAGTCGAGTCGGTGAGCAGTTCTTC.

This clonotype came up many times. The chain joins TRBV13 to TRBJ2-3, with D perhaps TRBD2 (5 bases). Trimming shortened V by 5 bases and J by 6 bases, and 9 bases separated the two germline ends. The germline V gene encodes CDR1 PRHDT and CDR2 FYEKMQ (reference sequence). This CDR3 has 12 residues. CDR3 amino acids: CASSQTGDTQYF. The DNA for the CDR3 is TGTGCCAGCAGCCAGACGGGGGATACGCAGTATTTT.

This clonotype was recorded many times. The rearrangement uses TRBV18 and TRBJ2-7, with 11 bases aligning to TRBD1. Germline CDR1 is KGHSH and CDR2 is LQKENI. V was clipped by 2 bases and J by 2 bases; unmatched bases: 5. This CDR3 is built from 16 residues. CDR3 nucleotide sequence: TGTGCCAGCTCACCAGTGGCGGGACAGGGGGCCTACGAGCAGTACTTC. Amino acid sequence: CASSPVAGQGAYEQYF.

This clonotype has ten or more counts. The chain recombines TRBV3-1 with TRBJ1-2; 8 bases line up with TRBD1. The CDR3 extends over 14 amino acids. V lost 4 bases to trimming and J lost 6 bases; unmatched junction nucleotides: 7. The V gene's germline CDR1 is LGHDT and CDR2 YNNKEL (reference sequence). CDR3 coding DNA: TGTGCCAGCAGCCCCTCGGGACAGGTTCATGGCTACACCTTC. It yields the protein CASSPSGQVHGYTF.

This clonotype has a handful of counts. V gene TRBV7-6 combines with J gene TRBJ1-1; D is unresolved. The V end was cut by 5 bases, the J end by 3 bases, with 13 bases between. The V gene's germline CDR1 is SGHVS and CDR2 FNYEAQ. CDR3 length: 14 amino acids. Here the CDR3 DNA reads TGTGCCAGCAGCCAAACCGTTCGGGACACTGAAGCTTTCTTT. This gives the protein CASSQTVRDTEAFF.

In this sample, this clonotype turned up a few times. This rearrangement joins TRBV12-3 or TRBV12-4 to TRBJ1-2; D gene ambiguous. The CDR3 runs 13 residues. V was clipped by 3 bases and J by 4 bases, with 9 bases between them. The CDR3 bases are TGTGCCAGCAGTTTTTCGGTGATCTATGGCTACACCTTC. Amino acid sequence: CASSFSVIYGYTF.

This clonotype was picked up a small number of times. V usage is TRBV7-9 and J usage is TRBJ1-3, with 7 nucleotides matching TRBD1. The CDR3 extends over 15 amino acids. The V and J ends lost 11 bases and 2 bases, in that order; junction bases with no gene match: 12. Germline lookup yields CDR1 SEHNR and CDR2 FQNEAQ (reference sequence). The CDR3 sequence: CALVEGAAPGNTIYF. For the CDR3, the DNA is TGTGCCCTCGTCGAGGGGGCAGCCCCTGGAAACACCATATATTTT.

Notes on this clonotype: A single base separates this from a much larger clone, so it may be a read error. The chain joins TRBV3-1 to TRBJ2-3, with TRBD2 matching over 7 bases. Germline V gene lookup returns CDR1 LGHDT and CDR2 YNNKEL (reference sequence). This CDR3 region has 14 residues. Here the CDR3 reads CVSSGTLLPDTQYF. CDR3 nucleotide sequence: TGTGTCAGCAGCGGGACCCTACTGCCGGATACGCAGTATTTT.

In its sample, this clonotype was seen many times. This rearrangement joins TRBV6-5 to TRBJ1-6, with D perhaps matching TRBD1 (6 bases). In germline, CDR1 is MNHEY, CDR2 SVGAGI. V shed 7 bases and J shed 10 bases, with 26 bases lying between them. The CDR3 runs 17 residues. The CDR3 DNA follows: TGTGCCAGCACCCAAGTTACGCGTCCGGGACACCCATCACCCCTCCACTTT. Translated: CASTQVTRPGHPSPLHF.

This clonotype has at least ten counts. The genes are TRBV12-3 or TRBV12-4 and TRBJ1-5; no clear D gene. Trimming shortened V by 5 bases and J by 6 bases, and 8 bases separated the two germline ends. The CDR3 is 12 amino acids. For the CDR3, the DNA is TGTGCCAGCAGTGACCCAGGTCAGCCCCAGCATTTT. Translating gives CASSDPGQPQHF.

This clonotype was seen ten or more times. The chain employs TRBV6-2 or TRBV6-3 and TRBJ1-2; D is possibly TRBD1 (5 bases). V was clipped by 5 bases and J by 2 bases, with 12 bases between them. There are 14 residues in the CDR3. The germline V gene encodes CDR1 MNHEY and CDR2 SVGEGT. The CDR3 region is CASSHRQRNYGYTF. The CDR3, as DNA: TGTGCCAGCAGTCATAGACAGCGAAACTATGGCTACACCTTC.

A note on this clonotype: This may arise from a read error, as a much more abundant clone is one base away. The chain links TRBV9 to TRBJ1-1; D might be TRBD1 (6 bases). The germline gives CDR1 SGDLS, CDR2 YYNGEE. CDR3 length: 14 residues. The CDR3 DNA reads TGTGCCAGCGGCGTGTGGGCAGGGGCCACTGAAGCTTTCTTT. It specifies CASGVWAGATEAFF.

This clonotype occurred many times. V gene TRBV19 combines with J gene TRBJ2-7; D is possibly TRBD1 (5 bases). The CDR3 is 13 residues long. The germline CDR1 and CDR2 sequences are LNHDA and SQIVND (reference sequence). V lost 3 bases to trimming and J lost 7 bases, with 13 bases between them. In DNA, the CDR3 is TGTGCCAGTAGTATGGGGCGGTACCTGGAGCAGTACTTC. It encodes CASSMGRYLEQYF. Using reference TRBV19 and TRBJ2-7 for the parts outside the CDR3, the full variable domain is DGGITQSPKYLFRKEGQNVTLSCEQNLNHDAMYWYRQDPGQGLRLIYYSQIVNDFQKGDIAEGYSVSREKKESFPLTVTSAQKNPTAFYLCASSMGRYLEQYFGPGTRLTVT.

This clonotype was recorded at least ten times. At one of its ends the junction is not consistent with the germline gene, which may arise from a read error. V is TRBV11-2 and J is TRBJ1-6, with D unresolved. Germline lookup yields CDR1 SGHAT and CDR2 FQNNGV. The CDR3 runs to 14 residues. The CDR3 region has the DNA TGTGCCAGCAGCCAGAGACACAATAATTCACCCCTCCATTTT. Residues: CASSQRHNNSPLHF.

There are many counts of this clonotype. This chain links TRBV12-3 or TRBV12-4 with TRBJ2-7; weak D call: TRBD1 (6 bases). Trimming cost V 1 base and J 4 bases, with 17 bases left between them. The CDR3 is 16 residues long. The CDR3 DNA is TGTGCCAGCAGTTTAGGGGGTTACAGGGCAGAGTACGAGCAGTACTTC. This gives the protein CASSLGGYRAEYEQYF.

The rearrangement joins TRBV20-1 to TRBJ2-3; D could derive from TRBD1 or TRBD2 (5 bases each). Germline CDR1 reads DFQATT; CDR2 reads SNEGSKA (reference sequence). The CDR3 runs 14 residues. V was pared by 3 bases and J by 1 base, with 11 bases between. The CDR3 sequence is CSASERDGTDTQYF. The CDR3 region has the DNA TGCAGTGCTAGTGAGAGGGACGGCACAGATACGCAGTATTTT.

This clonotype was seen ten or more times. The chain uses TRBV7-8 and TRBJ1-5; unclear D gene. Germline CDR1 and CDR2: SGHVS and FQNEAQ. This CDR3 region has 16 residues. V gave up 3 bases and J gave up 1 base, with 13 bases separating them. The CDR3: CASSFVVPGSNQPQHF. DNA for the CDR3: TGTGCCAGCAGCTTTGTAGTACCGGGGAGCAATCAGCCCCAGCATTTT.

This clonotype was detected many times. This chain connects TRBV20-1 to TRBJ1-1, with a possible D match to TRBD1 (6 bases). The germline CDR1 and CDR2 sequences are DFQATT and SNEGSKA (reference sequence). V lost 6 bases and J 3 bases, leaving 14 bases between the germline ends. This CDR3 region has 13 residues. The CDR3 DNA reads TGCAGTGCGGGGGGGGCGGCGGACACTGAAGCTTTCTTT. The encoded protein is CSAGGAADTEAFF.

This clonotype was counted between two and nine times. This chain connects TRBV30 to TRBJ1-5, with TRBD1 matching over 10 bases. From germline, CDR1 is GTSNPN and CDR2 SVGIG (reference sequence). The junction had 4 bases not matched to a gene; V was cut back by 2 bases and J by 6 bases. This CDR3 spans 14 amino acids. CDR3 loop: CAWSRDRGSQPQHF. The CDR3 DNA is TGTGCCTGGAGTAGGGACAGGGGATCTCAGCCCCAGCATTTT.

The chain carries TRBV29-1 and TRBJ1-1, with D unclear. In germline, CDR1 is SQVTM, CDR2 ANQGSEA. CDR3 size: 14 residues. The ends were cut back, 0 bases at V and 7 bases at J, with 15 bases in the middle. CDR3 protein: CSVEDSPGGREAFF. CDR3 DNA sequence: TGCAGCGTTGAAGATTCCCCAGGAGGCCGTGAAGCTTTCTTT.

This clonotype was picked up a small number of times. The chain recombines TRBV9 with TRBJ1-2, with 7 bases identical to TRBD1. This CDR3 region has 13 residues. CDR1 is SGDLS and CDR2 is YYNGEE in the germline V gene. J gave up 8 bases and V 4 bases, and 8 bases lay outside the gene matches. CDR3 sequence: CASSQRGQVGYTF. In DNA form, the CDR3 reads TGTGCCAGCAGCCAAAGGGGGCAAGTAGGCTACACCTTC.

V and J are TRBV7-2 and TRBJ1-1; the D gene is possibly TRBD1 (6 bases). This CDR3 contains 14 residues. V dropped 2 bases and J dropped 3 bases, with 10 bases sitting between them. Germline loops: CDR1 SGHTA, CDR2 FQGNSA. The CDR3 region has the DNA TGTGCCAGCAGCTTAAGGAGGGGGGACACTGAAGCTTTCTTT. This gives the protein CASSLRRGDTEAFF.

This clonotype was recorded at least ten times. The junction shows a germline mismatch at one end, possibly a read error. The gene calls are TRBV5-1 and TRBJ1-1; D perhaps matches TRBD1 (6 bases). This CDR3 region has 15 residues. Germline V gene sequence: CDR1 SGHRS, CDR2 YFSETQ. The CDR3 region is CASSLVGGANTEVFF. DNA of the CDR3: TGCGCCAGCAGCTTGGTTGGGGGGGCGAACACTGAAGTTTTCTTT.

CDR3 sequence (DNA): TGTGCCAGCTCCGGGACGCCGACCTACGAGCAGTACTTC. This translates into CASSGTPTYEQYF. The V gene is TRBV28, the J gene TRBJ2-7; either TRBD1 or TRBD2 may fit D (5 bases each). V was cut by 8 bases and J by 2 bases, with 13 bases left in between. This CDR3 has 13 amino acids. Germline lookup yields CDR1 MDHEN and CDR2 SYDVKM.

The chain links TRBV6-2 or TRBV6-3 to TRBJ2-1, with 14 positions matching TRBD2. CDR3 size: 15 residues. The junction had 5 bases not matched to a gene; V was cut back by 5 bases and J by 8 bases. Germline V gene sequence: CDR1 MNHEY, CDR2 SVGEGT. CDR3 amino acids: CASSQTSGGADEQFF. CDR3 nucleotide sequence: TGTGCCAGCAGTCAGACTAGCGGGGGGGCCGATGAGCAGTTCTTC.

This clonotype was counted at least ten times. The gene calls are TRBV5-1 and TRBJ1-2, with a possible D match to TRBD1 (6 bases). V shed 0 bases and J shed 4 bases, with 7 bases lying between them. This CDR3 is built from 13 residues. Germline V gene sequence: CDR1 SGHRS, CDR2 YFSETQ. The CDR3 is CASSLEDSYGYTF. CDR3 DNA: TGCGCCAGCAGCTTGGAGGACAGCTATGGCTACACCTTC.

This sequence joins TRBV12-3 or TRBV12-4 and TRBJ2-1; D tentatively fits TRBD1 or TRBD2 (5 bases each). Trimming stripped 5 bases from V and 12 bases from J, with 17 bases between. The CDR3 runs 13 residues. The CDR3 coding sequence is TGTGCCAGCAGTGGGACGATAGGGTCCGGGCAGTTCTTC. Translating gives CASSGTIGSGQFF.

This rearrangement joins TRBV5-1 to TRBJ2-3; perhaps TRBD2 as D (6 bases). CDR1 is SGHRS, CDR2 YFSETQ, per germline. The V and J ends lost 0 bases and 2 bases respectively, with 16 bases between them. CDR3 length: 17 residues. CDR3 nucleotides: TGCGCCAGCAGCTTGGGTCTCGCTAGCGACAACACAGATACGCAGTATTTT. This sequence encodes CASSLGLASDNTDTQYF.

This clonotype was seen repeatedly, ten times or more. CDR3 amino acids: CSARGPGNTIYF. DNA for the CDR3: TGCAGTGCTAGGGGCCCTGGAAACACCATATATTTT. The chain combines TRBV20-1 with TRBJ1-3; unclear D gene. This CDR3 is 12 amino acids long. V lost 3 bases to trimming and J lost 2 bases, with 5 bases between them. Germline CDR1 DFQATT, CDR2 SNEGSKA (reference sequence).

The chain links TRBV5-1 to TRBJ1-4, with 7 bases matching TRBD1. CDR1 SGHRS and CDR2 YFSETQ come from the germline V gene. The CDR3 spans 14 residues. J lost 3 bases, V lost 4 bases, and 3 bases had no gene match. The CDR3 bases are TGCGCCAGCAGCACGGGACAGCCTAATGAAAAACTGTTTTTT. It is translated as CASSTGQPNEKLFF.